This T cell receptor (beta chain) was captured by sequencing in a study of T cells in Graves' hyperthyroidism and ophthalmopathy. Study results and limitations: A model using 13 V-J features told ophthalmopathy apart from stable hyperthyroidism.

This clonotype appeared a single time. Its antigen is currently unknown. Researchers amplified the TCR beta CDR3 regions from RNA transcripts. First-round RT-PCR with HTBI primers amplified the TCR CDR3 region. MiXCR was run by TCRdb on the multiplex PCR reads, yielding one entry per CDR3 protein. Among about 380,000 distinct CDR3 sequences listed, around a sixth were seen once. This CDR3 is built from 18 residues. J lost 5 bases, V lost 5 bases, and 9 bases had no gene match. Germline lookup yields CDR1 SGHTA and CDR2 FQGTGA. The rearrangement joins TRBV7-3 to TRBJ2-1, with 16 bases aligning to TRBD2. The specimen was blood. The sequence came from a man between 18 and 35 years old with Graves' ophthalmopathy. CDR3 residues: CASSETGTSGGAHNEQFF. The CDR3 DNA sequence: TGTGCCAGCAGCGAAACCGGGACTAGCGGGGGGGCTCACAATGAGCAGTTCTTC.